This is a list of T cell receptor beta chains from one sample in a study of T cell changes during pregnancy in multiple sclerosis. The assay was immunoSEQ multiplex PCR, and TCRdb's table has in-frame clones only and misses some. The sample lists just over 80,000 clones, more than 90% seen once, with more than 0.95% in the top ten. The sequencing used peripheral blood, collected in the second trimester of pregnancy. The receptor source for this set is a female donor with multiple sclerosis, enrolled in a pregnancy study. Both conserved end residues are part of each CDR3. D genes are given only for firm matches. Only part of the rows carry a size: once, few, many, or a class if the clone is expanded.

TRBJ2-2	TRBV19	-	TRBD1	TGTGCCAGTAGTACACCTTCCGGGACAGCATACGGGGAGCTGTTTTTT	CASSTPSGTAYGELFF
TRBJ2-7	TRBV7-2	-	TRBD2	TGTGCCAGCAGACTAGCGGGAGTAAACGAGCAGTACTTC	CASRLAGVNEQYF
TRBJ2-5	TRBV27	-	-	TGTGCCAGCAGTTTAATTGCGGGTCGCCCTCAAGAGACCCAGTACTTC	CASSLIAGRPQETQYF
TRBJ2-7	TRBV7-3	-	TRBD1	TGTGCCAGGAAACAGGGGGGCGAATCCTACGAGCAGTACTTC	CARKQGGESYEQYF
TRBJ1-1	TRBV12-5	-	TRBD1	TGTGCTAGTGGTTTGGGCATAGGACAGGTGAACACTGAAGCTTTCTTT	CASGLGIGQVNTEAFF
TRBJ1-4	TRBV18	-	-	TGTGCCAGCTCGCCATCGAATGAAAAACTGTTTTTT	CASSPSNEKLFF
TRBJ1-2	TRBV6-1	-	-	TGTGCCAGCAGTGCGCAGAGCCCTGGCGGGAACACCTTC	CASSAQSPGGNTF
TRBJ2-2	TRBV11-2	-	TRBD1	TGTGCCAGCAGCCCACGGACAGGGAACACCGGGGAGCTGTTTTTT	CASSPRTGNTGELFF
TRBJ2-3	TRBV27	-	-	TGTGCCAGCAGTTTATATTGGCGGGATAGCACAGATACGCAGTATTTT	CASSLYWRDSTDTQYF
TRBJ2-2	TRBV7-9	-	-	TGTGCCAGCAGCCTCCAACCGCTCGGTCGGAACACCGGGGAGCTGTTTTTT	CASSLQPLGRNTGELFF
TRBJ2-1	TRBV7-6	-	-	TGTGCCAGCAGCTTAGAGGGACAAGTGCCCAATGAGCAGTTCTTC	CASSLEGQVPNEQFF
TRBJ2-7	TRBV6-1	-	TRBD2	TGTGCCAGCAGTGAACCGGGACTAGCGGAGGTCTGGCAGTACTTC	CASSEPGLAEVWQYF
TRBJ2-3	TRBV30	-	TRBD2	TGTGCCTTTCTAGCGGGAGGGCGGGCAGATACGCAGTATTTT	CAFLAGGRADTQYF
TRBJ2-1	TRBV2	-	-	TGTGCCAGCGGCAGGGTTTCCTACAATGAGCAGTTCTTC	CASGRVSYNEQFF
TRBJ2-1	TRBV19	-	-	TGTGCTGTAGAAGCACGAGGAGTAGGCAATGAGCAGTTCTTC	CAVEARGVGNEQFF
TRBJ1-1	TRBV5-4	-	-	TGTGCCAGCAGCTTGTTCCCTTCTGTGAACACTGAAGCTTTCTTT	CASSLFPSVNTEAFF
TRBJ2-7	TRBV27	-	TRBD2	TGTGCCAGCAGTTTATCGGGACTAGCGGAGCTCTACGAGCAGTACTTC	CASSLSGLAELYEQYF
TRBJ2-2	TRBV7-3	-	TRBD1	TGTGCCAGCAGCTTAAAGGGCGACAGGGTAAACACCGGGGAGCTGTTTTTT	CASSLKGDRVNTGELFF
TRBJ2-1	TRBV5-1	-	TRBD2	TGCGCCAGCAGCCGACTAGCGGACCGCTACAATGAGCAGTTCTTC	CASSRLADRYNEQFF
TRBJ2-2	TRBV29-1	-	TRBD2	TGCAGCGTGCCACGTCAGGCGGGAGTAACCGGGGAGCTGTTTTTT	CSVPRQAGVTGELFF
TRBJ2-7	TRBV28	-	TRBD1	TGTGCCAGCAGTCTGAAAACGACCATCGTCGGGACAGGGTTCTACGAGCAGTACTTC	CASSLKTTIVGTGFYEQYF
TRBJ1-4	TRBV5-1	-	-	TGCGCCAGCAGCTTGGGGAGGGTTGCAACTAATGAAAAACTGTTTTTT	CASSLGRVATNEKLFF
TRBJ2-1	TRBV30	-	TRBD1	TGTGCCTGGCGGAAGACAGGGTACGATGAGCAGTTCTTC	CAWRKTGYDEQFF
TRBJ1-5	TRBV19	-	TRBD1	TGTGCCAGTAAGGTTCCCGGGACAGGGGGAATAGTCGGCAATCAGCCCCAGCATTTT	CASKVPGTGGIVGNQPQHF
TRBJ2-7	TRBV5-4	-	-	TGTGCCAGCAGCTTGGCAGGGTACTACGAGCAGTACTTC	CASSLAGYYEQYF
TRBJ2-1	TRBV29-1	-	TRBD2	TGCAGCGTTGTCTGGACTAGCGGGAGTAATGAGCAGTTCTTC	CSVVWTSGSNEQFF
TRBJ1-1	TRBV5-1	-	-	TGCGCCAGCAGCTTGAATAGCGAAGCTTTCTTT	CASSLNSEAFF
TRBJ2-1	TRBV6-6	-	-	TGTGCCAGCTTTGACACAGGATTAAGCAATGAGCAGTTCTTC	CASFDTGLSNEQFF
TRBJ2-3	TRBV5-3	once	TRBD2	TGTGCCAGAAGCGGGACTAGCGGGTTCACAGATACGCAGTATTTT	CARSGTSGFTDTQYF
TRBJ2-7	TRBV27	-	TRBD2	TGTGCCAGCAGTTTCCTACCGGGACTAGCAAAGGGGTCCTACGAGCAGTACTTC	CASSFLPGLAKGSYEQYF
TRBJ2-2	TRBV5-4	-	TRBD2	TGTGCCAGCAGCTTGAAAGGGACTAGCGGGAGGGCCTTGAACACCGGGGAGCTGTTTTTT	CASSLKGTSGRALNTGELFF
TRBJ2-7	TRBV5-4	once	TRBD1	TGTGCCAGCAGCTCGGGACAGGCCTCCTACGAGCAGTACTTC	CASSSGQASYEQYF